Following are 9 T cell receptor beta chains from one sample sequenced in a study of blood T cell repertoires in COVID-19 (dated by TCRdb to the early 2020s). To prepare the library, the immunoSEQ multiplex PCR assay was applied. TCRdb retrieved this table from immuneACCESS and kept in-frame rearrangements only. Not all clones are present; in checked studies, unresolved V genes account for under half, and no reason is known for the remainder. In all, the sample holds roughly 170,000 clones, and 75% to 80% of those were seen once. In total, the top ten clones hold roughly 25% of the sample. Material: peripheral blood. These receptors were taken from a woman between 70 and 85 years old with acute or convalescent COVID-19.

The V gene is TRBV3-1 (or the pseudogene TRBV3-2), the J gene TRBJ2-1; 11 bases match TRBD2. The CDR3 extends over 16 amino acids. Germline loops: CDR1 LGHDT, CDR2 YNNKEL (reference sequence). After removal of 1 base from V and 7 bases from J, the junction contained 6 bases not matched to a gene. CDR3 DNA sequence: TGTGCCAGCAGCCAAGCCGCACTAGCGGGAGTAAATGAGCAGTTCTTC. As protein: CASSQAALAGVNEQFF.

The chain is built from TRBV28 and TRBJ2-3, with TRBD1 identical over 11 bases. V lost 6 bases to trimming and J lost 4 bases; unmatched junction nucleotides: 6. The length of the CDR3 is 15 residues. Per germline, CDR1 MDHEN and CDR2 SYDVKM. In DNA form, the CDR3 reads TGTGCCAGCAGCTCGTCGGGACAGGGGGCAGATACGCAGTATTTT. Its protein product is CASSSSGQGADTQYF. Filled out from reference TRBV28 and TRBJ2-3, the complete variable domain reads DVKVTQSSRYLVKRTGEKVFLECVQDMDHENMFWYRQDPGLGLRLIYFSYDVKMKEKGDIPEGYSVSREKKERFSLILESASTNQTSMYLCASSSSGQGADTQYFGPGTRLTVL.

This chain connects TRBV10-3 to TRBJ2-7, with 10 bases aligning to TRBD1. The ends lost 5 bases at V and 4 bases at J; junction bases unmatched: 5. This CDR3 has 14 residues. Per germline, CDR1 ENHRY and CDR2 SYGVKD. Written as DNA, the CDR3 is TGTGCCATCAGTCTCCGGGACAGGGGTTACGAGCAGTACTTC. It translates to CAISLRDRGYEQYF.

The V and J genes are TRBV4-2 and TRBJ1-2, with D unclear. V lost 0 bases and J 3 bases, leaving 5 bases between the germline ends. The germline V gene encodes CDR1 LGHNA and CDR2 YNFKEQ. CDR3 length equals 13 residues. CDR3 amino acids: CASSQDSYYGYTF. For the CDR3, the DNA is TGTGCCAGCAGCCAAGATAGTTACTATGGCTACACCTTC.

The chain links TRBV20-1 to TRBJ2-1; weak D call: TRBD2 (5 bases). The germline V gene encodes CDR1 DFQATT and CDR2 SNEGSKA (reference sequence). The CDR3 runs to 13 residues. The V gene lost 6 bases and the J gene lost 7 bases, with 16 bases spanning the gap. CDR3 region: CSASSSRGNEQFF. The CDR3 DNA reads as TGCAGTGCGAGTAGCAGCCGGGGTAATGAGCAGTTCTTC.

This rearrangement joins TRBV5-1 to TRBJ1-4, with 9 bases fitting TRBD1. Trimming removed 5 bases from V and 6 bases from J; junction bases left unmatched: 8. Per the germline V gene, CDR1 is SGHRS and CDR2 is YFSETQ. The CDR3 sequence is 15 residues long. The CDR3 reads CASSPGQGTYEKLFF. The CDR3 DNA sequence: TGCGCCAGCAGTCCAGGACAGGGGACCTATGAAAAACTGTTTTTT. Full variable domain (rest looked up from reference TRBV5-1 and TRBJ1-4): KAGVTQTPRYLIKTRGQQVTLSCSPISGHRSVSWYQQTPGQGLQFLFEYFSETQRNKGNFPGRFSGRQFSNSRSEMNVSTLELGDSALYLCASSPGQGTYEKLFFGSGTQLSVL.

This chain uses TRBV29-1 with TRBJ2-1; D is undetermined. Germline V gene sequence: CDR1 SQVTM, CDR2 ANQGSEA. The CDR3 extends over 14 amino acids. Trimming stripped 0 bases from V and 4 bases from J, with 10 bases between. CDR3 sequence reads: CSVEDLRRYNEQFF. The CDR3 DNA sequence: TGCAGCGTTGAAGATCTGCGGCGTTACAATGAGCAGTTCTTC.

J is TRBJ1-5 and V is TRBV5-6; D is uncertain. Germline CDR1 reads SGHDT; CDR2 reads YYEEEE. The CDR3 contains 15 residues. The V end was cut by 4 bases, the J end by 6 bases, with 17 bases between. The CDR3 here is CASSLFSPSGQPQHF. CDR3 coding DNA: TGTGCCAGCAGCCTGTTTAGCCCCTCGGGTCAGCCCCAGCATTTT.

This clone is a singleton in its sample. The rearrangement joins TRBV28 to TRBJ2-7; D unclear. The CDR3 sequence is 12 residues long. Per germline, CDR1 MDHEN and CDR2 SYDVKM. V was pared by 5 bases and J by 7 bases, with 12 bases between. CDR3 amino acids: CASSLLRGEQYF. In DNA form, the CDR3 reads TGTGCCAGCAGTCTACTTCGAGGAGAGCAGTACTTC.